This TCR beta chain appears in the sequencing data of a study of Ad26.COV2.S vaccination and SARS-CoV-2 variants. Study-level points and caveats: Spike-specific TCR breadth was greater in vaccine than placebo recipients.

Sequencing was performed with immunoSEQ multiplex PCR; in TCRdb, only in-frame clones are kept and a portion is missing. The data hold a few hundred thousand clones, with roughly 84% observed a single time. A word on this clone: Its antigen is still unknown.

CDR1 and CDR2 (germline): SGHAT, FQNNGV. V was pared by 6 bases and J by 4 bases, with 14 bases of the junction left unmatched. The CDR3 has 16 residues. Treatment meaning: around 19 received Ad26.COV2.S at low or high dose, single or two shots; a few received placebo; per-sample allocation not given. Day 63 following the first vaccine or placebo injection was when the samples were taken. This person who donated was an adult of 18-55 years in Boston. The TCR was taken from a person aged 18-65 years who received the Ad26.COV2.S COVID-19 vaccine or a placebo. Material: peripheral blood, obtained in a trial of Ad26.COV2.S vaccine versus placebo. The genes are TRBV11-2 and TRBJ2-5, with TRBD1 identical over 7 bases. CDR3 DNA: TGTGCCAGCAGACAAACGACAGGGTCCTCAGGAGAGACCCAGTACTTC. This sequence encodes CASRQTTGSSGETQYF. The variable domain in full, with the rest retrieved from reference TRBV11-2 and TRBJ2-5, is EAGVAQSPRYKIIEKRQSVAFWCNPISGHATLYWYQQILGQGPKLLIQFQNNGVVDDSQLPKDRFSAERLKGVDSTLKIQPAKLEDSAVYLCASRQTTGSSGETQYFGPGTRLLVL.